The 11 T cell receptor beta chains below all came from one sample that was sequenced in a study of CD8 T cells in ankylosing spondylitis. TCRdb analysed the 5' RACE reads with MiXCR anew, one entry per CDR3 protein. The sample lists approximately 350,000 distinct CDR3 sequences; approximately 20% were seen once. Sequencing was carried out using blood, either unsorted or a sorted T cell fraction (not recorded which). Receptor source: a male donor with ankylosing spondylitis or in good health (not recorded which).

The gene calls are TRBV6-1 and TRBJ2-5; D unresolved. V was clipped by 2 bases and J by 3 bases, with 10 bases between them. The CDR3 loop spans 14 amino acids. The germline V gene has CDR1 MNHNS and CDR2 SASEGT. Here the CDR3 reads CASSEKSTKETQYF. CDR3 DNA sequence: TGTGCCAGCAGTGAAAAGAGTACAAAAGAGACCCAGTACTTC.

This clonotype was detected a few times. The chain recombines TRBV4-1 with TRBJ1-2, with D maybe TRBD1 (5 bases). The CDR3 spans 15 residues. V was pared by 0 bases and J by 3 bases, with 11 bases between. Germline V CDR1 and CDR2: MGHRA, YSYEKL. CDR3 in DNA: TGCGCCAGCAGCCAAGATGCAGGAGGGGACTATGGCTACACCTTC. This gives the protein CASSQDAGGDYGYTF.

The rearrangement joins TRBV29-1 to TRBJ2-2, with 10 bases matching TRBD1. Per the germline V gene, CDR1 is SQVTM and CDR2 is ANQGSEA. V was pared by 6 bases and J by 6 bases, with 4 bases of the junction left unmatched. The CDR3 sequence is 13 residues long. The CDR3 region has the DNA TGCAGCGTCCGGACAGGGGGGGCCGGGGAGCTGTTTTTT. Its protein product is CSVRTGGAGELFF.

This clonotype was observed a few times. The chain couples TRBV12-3 or TRBV12-4 to TRBJ1-4; D is possibly TRBD1 (6 bases). CDR3 size: 14 residues. Trimming left V 6 bases short and J 7 bases short, with 15 bases between. DNA for the CDR3: TGTGCCAGCAGGCCCGGGGGGGCCAGTGAAAAACTGTTTTTT. It is translated as CASRPGGASEKLFF.

The chain couples TRBV3-1 to TRBJ2-1; TRBD2 might be the D (5 bases). The CDR3 covers 16 residues. Germline V gene sequence: CDR1 LGHDT, CDR2 YNNKEL (reference sequence). V was shortened by 0 bases and J by 3 bases, with 12 bases between the two germline ends. The chain's CDR3 is CASSQDLGAVYNEQFF. The CDR3 bases are TGTGCCAGCAGCCAAGATCTGGGAGCCGTCTACAATGAGCAGTTCTTC.

Only a few counts were recorded for this clonotype. This chain uses TRBV7-7 with TRBJ2-5; the D gene is possibly TRBD1 (5 bases). The CDR3 sequence is 13 residues long. The germline gives CDR1 SSHAT, CDR2 FNYEAQ (reference sequence). CDR3 sequence (DNA): TGTGCTACCCAGGACAACCCTCAAGAGACCCAGTACTTC. Amino acids: CATQDNPQETQYF.

This clonotype was found a few times. J is TRBJ2-3 and V is TRBV29-1; D is uncertain. This CDR3 has 12 amino acids. Germline V lookup: CDR1 SQVTM, CDR2 ANQGSEA. CDR3 protein: CSLLEVGDTQYF. CDR3 bases: TGCAGTCTCCTCGAAGTGGGGGATACGCAGTATTTT.

The rearrangement links TRBV14 to TRBJ2-7, with D perhaps matching TRBD1 (6 bases). Germline lookup yields CDR1 SGHDN and CDR2 FVKESK. Trimming took 6 bases from V and 4 from J, leaving 19 bases between them. The CDR3 has 15 amino acids. The CDR3 DNA reads as TGTGCCAGCAGTCCGACACAGGGTCCAGGGTACGAGCAGTACTTC. As protein: CASSPTQGPGYEQYF. Complete variable domain (other parts from reference TRBV14 and TRBJ2-7): EAGVTQFPSHSVIEKGQTVTLRCDPISGHDNLYWYRRVMGKEIKFLLHFVKESKQDESGMPNNRFLAERTGGTYSTLKVQPAELEDSGVYFCASSPTQGPGYEQYFGPGTRLTVT.

The V gene is TRBV7-9, the J gene TRBJ2-7; 7 bases agree with TRBD2. The CDR3 is made up of 16 amino acids. Germline V gene sequence: CDR1 SEHNR, CDR2 FQNEAQ (reference sequence). The V gene end was trimmed by 5 bases and the J gene end by 3 bases; junction bases not matched to a gene: 13. CDR3 protein: CASSPPGGRSYYEQYF. The CDR3 region has the DNA TGTGCCAGCAGCCCCCCGGGAGGACGTTCGTACTACGAGCAGTACTTC.

This clonotype appeared a few times. V and J are TRBV28 and TRBJ2-1; 7 nucleotides match TRBD2. CDR3 length equals 17 residues. V was pared by 4 bases and J by 4 bases, with 13 bases of the junction left unmatched. CDR1 is MDHEN and CDR2 is SYDVKM in the germline V gene. CDR3 nucleotide sequence: TGTGCCAGCAGTTCCGCCCCGGCGGGGGATTTGTACAATGAGCAGTTCTTC. Protein: CASSSAPAGDLYNEQFF.

The chain has TRBV4-2 and TRBJ2-7; unclear D gene. CDR1 LGHNA and CDR2 YNFKEQ come from the germline V gene. Trimming stripped 0 bases from V and 2 bases from J, with 11 bases between. This CDR3 spans 15 amino acids. The CDR3 spells CASSQELAWPYEQYF. The CDR3 nucleotides read TGTGCCAGCAGCCAAGAATTAGCTTGGCCCTACGAGCAGTACTTC.